This TCR beta chain was sequenced for a study of shared clonotypes between healthy human individuals. About the study: Researchers assigned three CD4 naive, three CD4 memory, two CD8 naive and one CD8 memory plate to each donor.

General study points: The study sampled only blood, and tissue repertoires likely differ. Shared clonotypes across all four donors exceeded non-shared ones in generation probability. In having few donors, the study represented limited genetic and exposure-history diversity.

In the case of this clone: What it binds is not known.

Terminally differentiated effector memory CD45RA+ cells were excluded from the naive CD8 cells, which were CD45RO-negative and positively selected for CCR7. TCRdb's copy holds only in-frame clones and misses some; the assay was immunoSEQ multiplex PCR. The sample lists about 550,000 clones, 95% to 96% occurring once. The TCR comes from a woman aged 25 to 39 in good health. The sequenced sample was naive CD8+ T cells sorted from blood.

The CDR3 DNA sequence: TGTGCCAGCAGGGCTTCCTATGGCTACACCTTC. Protein product: CASRASYGYTF. The V and J genes are TRBV6-1 and TRBJ1-2, with D hard to call. Per germline, CDR1 MNHNS and CDR2 SASEGT. The CDR3 totals 11 residues. Trimming stripped 6 bases from V and 4 bases from J, with 6 bases between.